This T cell receptor (beta chain) was profiled in a study of shared clonotypes between healthy human individuals. Study at large: Aged between 18 and 49, the donors were a couple of women and three men.

For this clone: Other DNA variants within this sample encode the same CDR3.

Using immunoSEQ multiplex PCR, the repertoire was profiled, and TCRdb retains in-frame clones only, with some absent. Of roughly 2.2 million clones listed, about 92% are singletons. The ends were cut back, 1 base at V and 2 bases at J, with 8 bases in the middle. CDR3 length: 14 residues. Germline V gene lookup returns CDR1 SGHVS and CDR2 FQNEAQ. The chain carries TRBV7-8 and TRBJ1-1, with D unclear. This TCR was sampled from a man aged 18 to 35 in good health. Some clones in this sample may be carry-over from other donors' samples. The specimen sequenced was naive CD4+ T cells from PBMCs. Regarding subset: CD45RA+ positively selected. This CDR3 is CASSLVGRNTEAFF. In DNA, the CDR3 is TGTGCCAGCAGCTTAGTCGGCAGAAACACTGAAGCTTTCTTT.